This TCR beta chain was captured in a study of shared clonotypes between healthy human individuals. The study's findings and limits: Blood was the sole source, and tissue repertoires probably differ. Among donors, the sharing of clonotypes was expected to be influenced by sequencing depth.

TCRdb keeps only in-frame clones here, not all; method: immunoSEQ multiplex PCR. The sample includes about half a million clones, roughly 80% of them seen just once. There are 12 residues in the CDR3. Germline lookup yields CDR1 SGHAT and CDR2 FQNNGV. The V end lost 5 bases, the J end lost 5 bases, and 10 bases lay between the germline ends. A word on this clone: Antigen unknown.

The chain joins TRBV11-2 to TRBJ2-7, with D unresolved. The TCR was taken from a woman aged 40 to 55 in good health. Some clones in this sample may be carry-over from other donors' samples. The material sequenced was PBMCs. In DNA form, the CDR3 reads TGTGCCAGCAGCCCCATTTCACACGAGCAGTACTTC. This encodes CASSPISHEQYF.